The clone carrying this T cell receptor (beta chain) was observed a few times. No antigen is known for it. The isolated RNA, all of it, was reverse transcribed, so expressed TCRB transcripts were what got sequenced. Clones were read by immunoSEQ multiplex PCR, and TCRdb kept only the in-frame ones, dropping some. The table records 150,000 or so clones, 63% of them present only once. These data come from a study of beta chain features in type 1 diabetes. Points from the study as a whole: TCRB CDR3 length was moderately but significantly reduced in all four CD4+ subsets of Type 1 diabetes patients.

The CDR3 has 15 residues. Trimming took off 6 bases at V and 3 bases at J, with 20 bases between the two ends. Per the germline V gene, CDR1 is SQVTM and CDR2 is ANQGSEA. The chain recombines TRBV29-1 with TRBJ1-2, with D possibly matching TRBD1 (5 bases). The TCR originated in a man aged 30 to 45 with type 1 diabetes. Sequencing used naive CD4+ T cells from blood. The CDR3 region is CSVSTTVPRDYGYTF. In DNA form, the CDR3 reads TGCAGCGTCTCCACGACAGTCCCAAGGGACTATGGCTACACCTTC.